Shown below are 9 T cell receptor beta chains from a single sample sequenced in a study of cytomegalovirus exposure and HLA in healthy donors. Primers for the PCR totalled 60 Vbeta and 13 Jbeta. The assay was immunoSEQ multiplex PCR, and TCRdb's table has in-frame clones only and misses some. Among 45,000 to 75,000 clones listed, approximately 70% were seen once. The specimen was PBMCs. These receptors were taken from a woman between 55 and 75 years old in good health and CMV-seropositive.

This clone was seen a handful of times. This chain links TRBV19 with TRBJ1-1; 7 nucleotides match TRBD1. The CDR3 sequence is 15 residues long. Unmatched junction bases numbered 3, after V lost 1 base and J lost 1 base. Germline CDR1 is LNHDA and CDR2 is SQIVND (reference sequence). The CDR3 DNA reads TGTGCCAGTAGTATAGTTGGACAGGAGAACACTGAAGCTTTCTTT. This encodes CASSIVGQENTEAFF.

This clone was seen once. The rearrangement links TRBV6-5 to TRBJ1-6, with 9 bases fitting TRBD1. After removal of 5 bases from V and 7 bases from J, the junction contained 6 bases not matched to a gene. This CDR3 is built from 15 residues. Germline V gene lookup returns CDR1 MNHEY and CDR2 SVGAGI. DNA for the CDR3: TGTGCCAGCAGTACGATCGGACAGGGGAATTCACCCCTCCACTTT. Encoded protein: CASSTIGQGNSPLHF.

The chain is built from TRBV30 and TRBJ2-7; D not certain. The germline gives CDR1 GTSNPN, CDR2 SVGIG (reference sequence). This CDR3 has 12 amino acids. The ends were cut back, 2 bases at V and 0 bases at J, with 5 bases in the middle. The CDR3 sequence: CAWSISSYEQYF. CDR3 bases: TGTGCCTGGAGTATCAGCTCCTACGAGCAGTACTTC. Complete variable domain (other parts from reference TRBV30 and TRBJ2-7): SQTIHQWPATLVQPVGSPLSLECTVEGTSNPNLYWYRQAAGRGLQLLFYSVGIGQISSEVPQNLSASRPQDRQFILSSKKLLLSDSGFYLCAWSISSYEQYFGPGTRLTVT.

This clone came up a few times. This chain joins TRBV5-6 and TRBJ1-1, with 9 positions matching TRBD1. V lost 5 bases and J lost 0; bases outside the gene matches: 8. The CDR3 spans 16 residues. Germline V gene data show CDR1 as SGHDT and CDR2 as YYEEEE. The CDR3 coding sequence is TGTGCCAGCAGTTCCGGACAGGGGATCATGAACACTGAAGCTTTCTTT. It translates to CASSSGQGIMNTEAFF. Complete variable domain (other parts from reference TRBV5-6 and TRBJ1-1): DAGVTQSPTHLIKTRGQQVTLRCSPKSGHDTVSWYQQALGQGPQFIFQYYEEEERQRGNFPDRFSGHQFPNYSSELNVNALLLGDSALYLCASSSGQGIMNTEAFFGQGTRLTVV.

The V and J genes are TRBV5-6 and TRBJ1-1; TRBD1 might be the D (5 bases). Trimming removed 4 bases from V and 5 bases from J, with 12 bases in between. Germline CDR1 and CDR2: SGHDT and YYEEEE. The CDR3 loop spans 13 amino acids. CDR3 in amino acids: CASSPLRGTEAFF. The CDR3 nucleotides are TGTGCCAGCAGCCCACTTCGGGGGACTGAAGCTTTCTTT.

V is TRBV10-2 and J is TRBJ2-7; TRBD1 matches 8 bases. With V trimmed by 1 base and J by 5 bases, 10 bases remained unmatched. Germline V gene sequence: CDR1 WSHSY, CDR2 SAAADI. The CDR3 consists of 16 residues. The chain's CDR3 is CASSEFARQGIDEQYF. The CDR3 nucleotides read TGCGCCAGCAGTGAGTTCGCCCGACAGGGGATCGACGAGCAGTACTTC.

The V gene is TRBV7-3, the J gene TRBJ2-6; 8 nucleotides align to TRBD1. V lost 5 bases and J lost 0; bases outside the gene matches: 0. CDR1 is SGHTA and CDR2 is FQGTGA in the germline V gene. The CDR3 consists of 15 residues. The chain's CDR3 is CASSGTGSGANVLTF. The CDR3 nucleotides are TGTGCCAGCAGCGGGACAGGCTCTGGGGCCAACGTCCTGACTTTC.

The V call is TRBV28, the J call TRBJ2-3; 9 bases align to TRBD1. The CDR3 contains 13 residues. Unmatched junction bases numbered 11, after V lost 4 bases and J lost 15 bases. Germline V gene data show CDR1 as MDHEN and CDR2 as SYDVKM. The CDR3 DNA is TGTGCCAGCAGTTCTAATACCGGGACAGGGATTTATTTT. Protein product: CASSSNTGTGIYF.

The chain uses TRBV5-1 and TRBJ1-1; 11 bases are a match to TRBD1. The CDR3 is 15 amino acids. Germline CDR1 is SGHRS and CDR2 is YFSETQ. The V gene end was trimmed by 2 bases and the J gene end by 3 bases; junction bases not matched to a gene: 3. The CDR3, as DNA: TGCGCCAGCAGCTTAGGGACAGGGGGGTACACTGAAGCTTTCTTT. Translated, it gives CASSLGTGGYTEAFF.